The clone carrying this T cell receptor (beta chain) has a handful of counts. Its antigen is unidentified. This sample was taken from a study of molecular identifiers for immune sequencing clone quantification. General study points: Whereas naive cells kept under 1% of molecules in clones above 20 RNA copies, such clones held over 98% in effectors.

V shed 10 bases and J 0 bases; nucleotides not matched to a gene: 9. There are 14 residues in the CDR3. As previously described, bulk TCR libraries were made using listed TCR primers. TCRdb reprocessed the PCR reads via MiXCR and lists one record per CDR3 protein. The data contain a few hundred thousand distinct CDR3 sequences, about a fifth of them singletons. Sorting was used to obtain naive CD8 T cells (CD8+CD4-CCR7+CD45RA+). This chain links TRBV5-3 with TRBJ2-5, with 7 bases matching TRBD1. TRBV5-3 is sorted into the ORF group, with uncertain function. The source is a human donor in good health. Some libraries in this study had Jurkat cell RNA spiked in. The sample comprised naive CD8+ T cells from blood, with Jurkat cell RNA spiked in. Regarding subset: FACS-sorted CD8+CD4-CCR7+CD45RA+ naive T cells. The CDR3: CARIGTAYQETQYF. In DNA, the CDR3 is TGTGCCCGTATAGGGACAGCCTACCAAGAGACCCAGTACTTC.